This TCR beta chain was found in a study of blood T cell repertoires in COVID-19. Turning to the study itself: The United States, Italy and Spain supplied acute and convalescent COVID-19 samples. From T cells, B-cell-depleted T cells, or PBMCs came the material, which was cDNA or gDNA.

Per the authors' pipeline: Estimated nucleated cell counts came from reference gene primer amplification. Repertoires were generated with immunoSEQ multiplex PCR, while TCRdb's copy carries only in-frame clones and drops some. V and J calls plus clone size are reproduced from that table; the DNA served to infer D and trimming. The profile shows under 250,000 clones, roughly nine tenths of them singletons. V lost 3 bases to trimming and J lost 4 bases, with 7 bases between them. CDR1 is MNHNS and CDR2 is SASEGT in the germline V gene. The length of the CDR3 is 12 residues. Material: peripheral blood. The clonotype originates from a man aged 35 to 55 with acute or convalescent COVID-19. The J gene is TRBJ2-7, the V gene TRBV6-1; D not resolved. The CDR3 region is CASSDQKYEQYF. The CDR3 DNA follows: TGTGCCAGCAGTGACCAGAAATACGAGCAGTACTTC.